Described below is a single T cell receptor (beta chain) sequence and its context. CDR1 is ENHRY and CDR2 is SYGVKD in the germline V gene. The CDR3 has 17 residues. Trimming cost V 3 bases and J 8 bases; bases outside gene matches: 13. This entry belongs to a study of radiotherapy plus CTLA-4 blockade in lung cancer. Sequenced by immunoSEQ multiplex PCR; TCRdb stores in-frame clones only, minus some. The data contain some 41,000 clones, about 70% of them seen just once; the ten biggest clones take up 23%. Sequenced here: peripheral blood, sampled from a patient treated with radiotherapy plus ipilimumab. V gene TRBV10-3 combines with J gene TRBJ2-1; 10 bases fit TRBD1. The sequence came from a human donor with non-small cell lung cancer who had a partial response to radiotherapy plus ipilimumab. CDR3 bases: TGTGCCATCAGTGAAATGGCCGGACAGGGGGAATCGGATGAGCAGTTCTTC. Amino acids: CAISEMAGQGESDEQFF.